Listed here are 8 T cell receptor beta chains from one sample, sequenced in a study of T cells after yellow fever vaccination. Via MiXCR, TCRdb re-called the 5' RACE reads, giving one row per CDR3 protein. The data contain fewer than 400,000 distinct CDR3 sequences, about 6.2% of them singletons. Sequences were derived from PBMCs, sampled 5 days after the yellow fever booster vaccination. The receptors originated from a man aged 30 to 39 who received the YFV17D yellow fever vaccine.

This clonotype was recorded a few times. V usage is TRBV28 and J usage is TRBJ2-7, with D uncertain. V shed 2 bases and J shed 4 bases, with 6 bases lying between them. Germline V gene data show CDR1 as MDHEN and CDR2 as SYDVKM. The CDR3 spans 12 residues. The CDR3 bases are TGTGCCAGCAGTTTACCCCGGTACGAGCAGTACTTC. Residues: CASSLPRYEQYF.

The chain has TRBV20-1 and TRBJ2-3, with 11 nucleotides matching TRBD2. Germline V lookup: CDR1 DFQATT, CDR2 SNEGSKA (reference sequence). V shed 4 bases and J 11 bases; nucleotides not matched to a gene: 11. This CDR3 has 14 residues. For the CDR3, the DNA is TGCAGTGCTATCCCACTAGCGGGAGCGCTGGGGCAGTATTTT. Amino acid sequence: CSAIPLAGALGQYF.

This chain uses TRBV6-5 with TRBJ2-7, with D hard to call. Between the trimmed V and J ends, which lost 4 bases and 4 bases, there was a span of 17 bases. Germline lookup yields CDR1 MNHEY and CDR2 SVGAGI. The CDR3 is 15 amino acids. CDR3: CASSSPRNTKYEQYF. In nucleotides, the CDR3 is TGTGCCAGCAGTTCCCCCAGGAACACGAAATACGAGCAGTACTTC.

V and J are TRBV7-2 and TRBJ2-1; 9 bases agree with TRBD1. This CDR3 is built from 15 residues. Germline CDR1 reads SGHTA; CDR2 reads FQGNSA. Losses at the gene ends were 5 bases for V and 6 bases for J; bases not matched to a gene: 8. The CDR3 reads CASSPRQGGGNEQFF. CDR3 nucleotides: TGTGCCAGCAGCCCCAGACAGGGGGGGGGCAATGAGCAGTTCTTC.

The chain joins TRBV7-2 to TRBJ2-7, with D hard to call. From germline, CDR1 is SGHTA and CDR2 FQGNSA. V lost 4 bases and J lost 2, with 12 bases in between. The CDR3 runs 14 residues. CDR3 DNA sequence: TGTGCCAGCAGCTCACCGGACGGTGCCTACGAGCAGTACTTC. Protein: CASSSPDGAYEQYF. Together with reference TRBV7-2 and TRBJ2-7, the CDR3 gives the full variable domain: GAGVSQSPSNKVTEKGKDVELRCDPISGHTALYWYRQSLGQGLEFLIYFQGNSAPDKSGLPSDRFSAERTGGSVSTLTIQRTQQEDSAVYLCASSSPDGAYEQYFGPGTRLTVT.

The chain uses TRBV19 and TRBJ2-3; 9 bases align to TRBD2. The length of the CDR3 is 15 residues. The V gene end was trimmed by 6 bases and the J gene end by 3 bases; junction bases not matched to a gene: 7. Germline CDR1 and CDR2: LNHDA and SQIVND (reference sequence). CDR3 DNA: TGTGCCAGTAGGGATAGCGGGAGAGTAACAGATACGCAGTATTTT. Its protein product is CASRDSGRVTDTQYF.

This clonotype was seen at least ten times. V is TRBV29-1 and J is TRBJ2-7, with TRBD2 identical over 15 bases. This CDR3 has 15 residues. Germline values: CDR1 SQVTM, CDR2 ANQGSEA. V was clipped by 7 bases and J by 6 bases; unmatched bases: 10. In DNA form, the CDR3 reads TGCAGCGCCCGGAAACCGGGACTAGCGGGAGGCGAGCAGTACTTC. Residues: CSARKPGLAGGEQYF.

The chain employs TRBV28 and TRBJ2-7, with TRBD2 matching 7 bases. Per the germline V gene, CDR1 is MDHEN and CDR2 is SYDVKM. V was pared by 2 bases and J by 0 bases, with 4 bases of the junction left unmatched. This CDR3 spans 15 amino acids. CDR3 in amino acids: CASSLTSALSYEQYF. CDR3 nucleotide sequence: TGTGCCAGCAGTTTAACTAGCGCACTCTCCTACGAGCAGTACTTC.